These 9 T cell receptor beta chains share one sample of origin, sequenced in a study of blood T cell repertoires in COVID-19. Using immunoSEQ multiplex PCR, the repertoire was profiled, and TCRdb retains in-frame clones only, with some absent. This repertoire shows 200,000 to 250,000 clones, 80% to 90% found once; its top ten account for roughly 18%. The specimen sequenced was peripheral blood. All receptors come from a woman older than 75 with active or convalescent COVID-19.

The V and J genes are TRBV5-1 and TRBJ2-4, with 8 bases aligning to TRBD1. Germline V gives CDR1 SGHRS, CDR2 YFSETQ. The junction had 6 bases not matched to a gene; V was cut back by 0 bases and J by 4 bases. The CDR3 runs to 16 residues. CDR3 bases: TGCGCCAGCAGCTTGGAGGCAGGGGGCAATAAAAACATTCAGTACTTC. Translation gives CASSLEAGGNKNIQYF.

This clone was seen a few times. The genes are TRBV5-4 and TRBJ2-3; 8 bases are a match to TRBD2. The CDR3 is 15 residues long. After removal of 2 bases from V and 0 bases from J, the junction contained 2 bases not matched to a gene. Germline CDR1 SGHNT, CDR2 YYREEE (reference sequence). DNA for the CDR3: TGTGCCAGCAGCTTTTCTAGCGGGAGCACAGATACGCAGTATTTT. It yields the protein CASSFSSGSTDTQYF.

The DNA for the CDR3 is TGTGCCACCAGCAGGGGAGCCGGCGGGAGCACAGATACGCAGTATTTT. This gives the protein CATSRGAGGSTDTQYF. This chain uses TRBV15 with TRBJ2-3, with D perhaps matching TRBD2 (5 bases). Looked up from germline, CDR1 is LNHNV and CDR2 is YYDKDF (reference sequence). This CDR3 has 16 amino acids. With 3 bases removed from V and 0 bases from J, the gap between germline ends came to 13 bases.

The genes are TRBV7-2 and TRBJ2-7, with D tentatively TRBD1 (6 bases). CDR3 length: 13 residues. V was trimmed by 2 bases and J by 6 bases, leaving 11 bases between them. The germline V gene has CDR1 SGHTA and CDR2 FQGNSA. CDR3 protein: CASSLIQGGEQYF. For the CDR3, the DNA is TGTGCCAGCAGCTTAATACAGGGTGGCGAGCAGTACTTC. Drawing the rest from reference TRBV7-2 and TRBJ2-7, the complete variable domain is GAGVSQSPSNKVTEKGKDVELRCDPISGHTALYWYRQSLGQGLEFLIYFQGNSAPDKSGLPSDRFSAERTGGSVSTLTIQRTQQEDSAVYLCASSLIQGGEQYFGPGTRLTVT.

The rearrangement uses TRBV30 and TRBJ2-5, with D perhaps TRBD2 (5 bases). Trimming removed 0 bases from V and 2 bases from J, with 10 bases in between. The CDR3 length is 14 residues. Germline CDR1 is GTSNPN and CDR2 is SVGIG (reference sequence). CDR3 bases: TGTGCCTGGAGTGTACTAAGCGGACAAGAGACCCAGTACTTC. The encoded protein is CAWSVLSGQETQYF. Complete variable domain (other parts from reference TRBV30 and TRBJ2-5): SQTIHQWPATLVQPVGSPLSLECTVEGTSNPNLYWYRQAAGRGLQLLFYSVGIGQISSEVPQNLSASRPQDRQFILSSKKLLLSDSGFYLCAWSVLSGQETQYFGPGTRLLVL.

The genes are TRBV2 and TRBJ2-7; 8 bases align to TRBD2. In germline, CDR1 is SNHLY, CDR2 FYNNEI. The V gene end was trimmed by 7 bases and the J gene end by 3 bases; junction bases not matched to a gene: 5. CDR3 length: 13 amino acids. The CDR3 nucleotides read TGTGCCAGCACCGGGACTAGTAGCTACGAGCAGTACTTC. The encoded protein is CASTGTSSYEQYF.

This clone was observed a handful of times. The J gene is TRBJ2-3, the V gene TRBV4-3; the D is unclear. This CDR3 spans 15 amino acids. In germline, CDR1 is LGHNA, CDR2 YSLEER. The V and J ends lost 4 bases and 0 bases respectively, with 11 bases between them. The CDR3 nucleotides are TGCGCCAGCAGCCTACAGTCTACTAGCACAGATACGCAGTATTTT. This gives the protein CASSLQSTSTDTQYF.

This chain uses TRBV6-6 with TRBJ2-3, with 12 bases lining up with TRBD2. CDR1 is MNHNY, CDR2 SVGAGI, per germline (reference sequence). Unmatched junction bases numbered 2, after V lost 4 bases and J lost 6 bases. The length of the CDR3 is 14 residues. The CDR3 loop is CASSFGTSGDTQYF. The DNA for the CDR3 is TGTGCCAGCAGTTTCGGGACTAGCGGGGATACGCAGTATTTT.

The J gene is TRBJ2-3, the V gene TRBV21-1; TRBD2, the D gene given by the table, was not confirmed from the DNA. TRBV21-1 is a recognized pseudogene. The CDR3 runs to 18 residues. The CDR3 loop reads CASSTKALAGGPADTQYF. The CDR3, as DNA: TGTGCCAGCAGCACCAAGGCCCTAGCGGGAGGGCCCGCAGATACGCAGTATTTT.